This T cell receptor (beta chain) originates from a study of T cells in Graves' hyperthyroidism and ophthalmopathy. The J segment lost 2 bases and the V segment lost 2 bases, leaving 3 bases of the junction unmatched. Germline V gene sequence: CDR1 MGHRA, CDR2 YSYEKL. This CDR3 has 15 amino acids. Amplification yielded TCR beta CDR3 regions, with RNA transcripts as the source. The study used the HTBI primer set for a first-round RT-PCR of the TCR CDR3. TCRdb fed the multiplex PCR reads into MiXCR, producing one record per CDR3 protein. The sample includes about 610,000 distinct CDR3 sequences, 46% of them seen just once. Study findings and constraints: Ophthalmopathy got predicted by the model a median about 6.7 months before its onset.

This clonotype occurred many times. Its antigen is undetermined. J is TRBJ2-5 and V is TRBV4-1, with 9 bases that match TRBD2. The TCR sequence derives from a woman younger than 30 with Graves' hyperthyroidism. Sequenced material: peripheral blood or thyroid tissue (not recorded which). CDR3 residues: CASSQSGRRQETQYF. In DNA, the CDR3 is TGCGCCAGCAGCCAAAGCGGGAGGAGACAAGAGACCCAGTACTTC.